This T cell receptor beta chain was documented in a study of naive and memory T cell subsets (dated by TCRdb to about 2017). Notes on the research overall: An open-source, UMI-based TCR alpha and beta sequencing pipeline was applied to sorted naive and memory peripheral blood T cell subsets. The functional CMV T cell responses agreed completely with IgG serology results. RNA was DNase-treated and reverse transcribed with TCR constant-region primers, mostly using SuperScript III.

From the second PCR step on, the TCR alpha and beta chain libraries were amplified in separate reactions. CMV status of each donor was established by measuring IFNgamma production from CD4+ T cells after fresh PBMCs were stimulated overnight with CMV viral lysate. CD4 T cells were positively selected using Miltenyi beads, after which CD8 T cells were positively selected from the CD4-negative fraction. Cells stained for CD3, CD4, CD8, CD45RA, CD27 and a live/dead dye were sorted on a BD Aria II into four subsets by CD45RA and CD27. A few healthy volunteers provided blood, and the blood of each volunteer was split into CD4 and CD8 T cells and then into four differentiation subsets. Roughly 120 ml of peripheral blood was collected from each donor, and PBMC were isolated from the blood using Ficoll-Paque PLUS density-gradient centrifugation. After sorting, cells were lysed in RLT buffer, RNA was extracted using a Qiagen RNeasy kit, and the extracted RNA was stored at -80 degrees C.

From the cysteine through the phenylalanine, the CDR3 covers 11 amino acids. The CDR3 DNA has 33 bases and is translated from base 1. The germline V gene supplies CDR1 MDHEN and CDR2 SYDVKM. Between the V and J ends, shortened by 8 bases and 4 bases respectively, the junction contains 6 bases. Preparation of the library involved UMI-ligation and nested PCR. The beta constant-region primer was an equimolar mix of two oligonucleotides covering both TRBC1 and TRBC2. T4 RNA ligase 1 ligated a single-stranded oligonucleotide carrying the SP2 primer and a 12-nucleotide UMI to the cDNA 3' end. The ligated cDNA went through four rounds of PCR with nested alpha and beta constant-region primers together with the SP2 primer. Incubation of the ligation reaction lasted 20-24 hours at 16 degrees C. PCR2 was typically performed as a SYBR Green qPCR and was stopped at a predetermined threshold so that over-amplification was prevented. Agencourt AMPure XP magnetic beads were used for all purifications after the first. Library amounts were measured by Qubit and library quality was assessed on a TapeStation, where the main peak was expected at around 650 bp. The pooled libraries were sequenced on an Illumina MiSeq using v2 2x251 paired-end kits, which usually yielded about 0.95-2 million reads per sample. Libraries were pooled at approximately 4 nM per sample, and about 4.5-7% PhiX was added to improve cluster recognition. The paper's processing steps were these. V and J genes were assigned to Demultiplexor-processed FASTQ reads by Decombinator through tag matching, with a single base-pair mismatch being allowed. By using UMIs, Collapsinator corrected both sequencing errors and the frequency errors caused by PCR heterogeneity. TCRs were translated and CDR3s were extracted from the conserved cysteine to the FGXG phenylalanine by CDR3Translator, with non-productive sequences being flagged. Gini, Shannon entropy and inverse Simpson indices were calculated on repertoires that had been subsampled to equal numbers of UMI-defined TCRs. Within the linear range, a power law was fitted to clonotype abundance distributions using maximum likelihood. For one naive CD8 sample, the pipeline and MIGEC produced similar UMI counts, unique TCR numbers and clonal distributions. In one analysis, naive TCRs that were also found in any memory subset of the same donor were excluded from the naive repertoire. Repertoires were searched for about 7,300 CMV-associated CDR3 sequences compiled from VDJdb and a published dataset. Clones were called with MiXCR by TCRdb after fastp trimmed the public reads at Q25, and only in-frame beta chains were retained. Entries that share a CDR3 protein sequence are merged under the most common genes and DNA. What appears here as the V and J calls and clone size reflects TCRdb's work, not the paper's. The sample has 130,000 to 150,000 distinct CDR3 sequences on record, over 15% of them singletons. The biggest ten clones account for approximately 0.15% of the sample.

This clonotype was seen repeatedly, ten times or more. The target of this receptor is not known. The record has no base qualities; no much larger clone is one base away. Paper-wide results and their limitations: TCR abundance followed a power law with an exponent that was different for naive and memory subsets but consistent across the three individuals. No ground truth was available to validate the repertoire findings for the naive and memory subsets. A few larger clonotypes were present in naive repertoires, especially CD8 naive repertoires, and these clonotypes were possibly memory cells re-expressing CD45RA. Each clonotype was defined as a single alpha or beta chain sequence rather than as a paired alpha/beta receptor. After error correction, only a single occurrence was seen for over 95% of naive TCR sequences, so much steeper abundance distributions were produced than in memory subsets. RNA-based TCR counts may be influenced by expression changes linked to T cell activation and differentiation. In both CD4 and CD8 cells, a rise in Gini index and a fall in Shannon and inverse Simpson diversity were observed from naive through CM, EM and EMRA.

The sample consisted of naive CD4+ T cells from blood. The cell subset or site label on this specimen signifies: naive T cells, CD45RA high CD27+. The source of this sequence is a human donor in good health. The sequence is built from TRBV28 and TRBJ2-1, with the identity of the D gene unclear. CDR3 reads: CASEVYNEQFF. The nucleotides read TGTGCCAGCGAGGTATACAATGAGCAGTTCTTC.